The clone carrying this TCR beta chain was picked up a small number of times. Its target is not known. Germline values: CDR1 SGHAT, CDR2 FQNNGV. This CDR3 region has 15 residues. V gave up 6 bases and J gave up 2 bases; unmatched junction bases: 9. These data are taken from a study of tumor and adjacent non-tumor tissue in lung cancer. Study results and caveats: TCR diversity was significantly greater in tumor than normal lung tissue.

RNA was extracted from bulk tissue without any cell sorting. Distant lung tissue was collected more than 3 cm away from the tumor edge. A modified ARM-PCR protocol with three rounds of nested PCR amplified TCRbeta. One entry per CDR3 protein, called by TCRdb with MiXCR from the multiplex PCR reads. The sample shows about 100,000 distinct CDR3 sequences, around three fifths of them seen only once. V gene TRBV11-2 combines with J gene TRBJ1-1, with 7 bases aligning to TRBD1. The sample comprised distant non-tumor lung tissue. The receptor comes from a man aged 30-40 years with non-small cell lung cancer. CDR3 in DNA: TGTGCCAGCAGGGGAACCGGGACAGCTAACACTGAAGCTTTCTTT. Its translation is CASRGTGTANTEAFF.